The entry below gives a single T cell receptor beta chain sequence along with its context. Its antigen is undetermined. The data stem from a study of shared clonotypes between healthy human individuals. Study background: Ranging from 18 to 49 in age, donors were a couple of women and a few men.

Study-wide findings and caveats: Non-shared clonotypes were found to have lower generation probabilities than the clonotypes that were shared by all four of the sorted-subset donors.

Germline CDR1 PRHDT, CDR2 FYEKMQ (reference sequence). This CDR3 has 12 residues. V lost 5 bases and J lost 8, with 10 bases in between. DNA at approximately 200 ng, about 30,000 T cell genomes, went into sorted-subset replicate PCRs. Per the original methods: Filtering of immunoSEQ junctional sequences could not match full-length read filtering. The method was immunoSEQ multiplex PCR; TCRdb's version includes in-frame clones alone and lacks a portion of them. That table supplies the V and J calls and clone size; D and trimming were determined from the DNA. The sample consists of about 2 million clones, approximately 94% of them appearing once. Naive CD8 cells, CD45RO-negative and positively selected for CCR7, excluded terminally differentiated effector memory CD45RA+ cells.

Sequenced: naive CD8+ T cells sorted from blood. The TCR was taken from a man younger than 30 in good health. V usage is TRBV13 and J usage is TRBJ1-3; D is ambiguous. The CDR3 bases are TGTGCCAGCAGCCCCTGGGGTGACACCATATATTTT. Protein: CASSPWGDTIYF.